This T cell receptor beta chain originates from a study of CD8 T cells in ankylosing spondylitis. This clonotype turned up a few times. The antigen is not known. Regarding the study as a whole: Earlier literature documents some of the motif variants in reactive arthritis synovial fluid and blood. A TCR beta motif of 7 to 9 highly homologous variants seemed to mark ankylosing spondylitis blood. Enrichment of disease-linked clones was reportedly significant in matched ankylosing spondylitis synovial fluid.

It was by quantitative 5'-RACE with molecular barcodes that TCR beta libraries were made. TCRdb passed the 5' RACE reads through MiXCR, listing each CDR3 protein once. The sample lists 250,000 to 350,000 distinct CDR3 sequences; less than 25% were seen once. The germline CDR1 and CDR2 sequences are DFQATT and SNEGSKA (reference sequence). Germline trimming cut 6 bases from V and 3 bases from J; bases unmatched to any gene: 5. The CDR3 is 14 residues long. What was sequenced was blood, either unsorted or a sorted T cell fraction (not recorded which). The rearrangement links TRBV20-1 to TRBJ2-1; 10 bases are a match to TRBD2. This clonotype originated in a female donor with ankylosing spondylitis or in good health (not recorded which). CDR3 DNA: TGCAGTGCCTCAGGACTAGCGGTCTACAATGAGCAGTTCTTC. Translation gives CSASGLAVYNEQFF.